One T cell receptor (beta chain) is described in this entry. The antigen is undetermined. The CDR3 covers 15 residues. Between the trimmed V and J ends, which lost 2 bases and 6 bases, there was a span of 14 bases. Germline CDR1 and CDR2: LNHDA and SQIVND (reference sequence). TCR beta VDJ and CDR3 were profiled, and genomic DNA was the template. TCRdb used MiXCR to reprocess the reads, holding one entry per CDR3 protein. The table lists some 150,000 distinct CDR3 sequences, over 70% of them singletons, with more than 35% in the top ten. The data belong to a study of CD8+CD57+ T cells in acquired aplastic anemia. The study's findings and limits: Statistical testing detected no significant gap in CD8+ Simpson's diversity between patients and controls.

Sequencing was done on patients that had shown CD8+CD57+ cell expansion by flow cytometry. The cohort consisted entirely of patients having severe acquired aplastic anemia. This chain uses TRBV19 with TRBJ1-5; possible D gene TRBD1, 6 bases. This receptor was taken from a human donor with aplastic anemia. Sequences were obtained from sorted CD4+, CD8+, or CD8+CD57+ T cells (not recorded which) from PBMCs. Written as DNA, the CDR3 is TGTGCCAGTAGTATATACTTCGGGGGCGGTCAGCCCCAGCATTTT. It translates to CASSIYFGGGQPQHF.